This entry describes one TCR beta chain. Original analysis: For nucleated cells, counts were estimated from reference gene primer amplification. The table came from immunoSEQ multiplex PCR; TCRdb's copy has only in-frame clones and leaves some out. Clone size and the V and J calls come from that table; the DNA yielded D and trimming. The sample yields 75,000 to 100,000 clones, about 89% seen once. The sample originates from a study of blood T cell repertoires in COVID-19. At the level of the study: Acute and convalescent COVID-19 specimens originated in the United States, Italy and Spain. PBMCs, B-cell-depleted T cells, or T cells were the source of the cDNA or gDNA that made up the material.

Germline CDR1 and CDR2: MNHEY and SMNVEV (reference sequence). The CDR3 extends over 16 amino acids. The V segment lost 6 bases and the J segment 7 bases; nucleotides outside the gene matches: 14. The J gene is TRBJ2-5, the V gene TRBV27; 10 positions match TRBD1. This TCR was sampled from a human donor in a cohort sampled during active COVID-19. Sample: peripheral blood. CDR3 in amino acids: CASSSRGTGVSATQYF. CDR3 DNA sequence: TGTGCCAGCAGCTCCCGGGGGACAGGGGTTTCTGCGACCCAGTACTTC.